The clone carrying this T cell receptor beta chain was picked up a small number of times. The data belong to a study of blood T cell repertoires in COVID-19. Sequencing was performed with immunoSEQ multiplex PCR; in TCRdb, only in-frame clones are kept and a portion is missing. The sample shows 70,000 to 90,000 clones, more than 75% of them seen only once. Sequenced sample: peripheral blood. This receptor was taken from an elderly woman with acute or convalescent COVID-19.

CDR3 loop: CASGQGSILPSGNTIYF. The CDR3 coding sequence is TGCGCCAGCGGACAGGGGAGCATCCTTCCATCTGGAAACACCATATATTTT. V is TRBV5-1 and J is TRBJ1-3, with TRBD1 matching over 9 bases. The CDR3 spans 17 residues. Germline loops: CDR1 SGHRS, CDR2 YFSETQ. Trimming cost V 7 bases and J 1 base; bases outside gene matches: 12. The whole variable domain, remainder taken from reference TRBV5-1 and TRBJ1-3, is KAGVTQTPRYLIKTRGQQVTLSCSPISGHRSVSWYQQTPGQGLQFLFEYFSETQRNKGNFPGRFSGRQFSNSRSEMNVSTLELGDSALYLCASGQGSILPSGNTIYFGEGSWLTVV.